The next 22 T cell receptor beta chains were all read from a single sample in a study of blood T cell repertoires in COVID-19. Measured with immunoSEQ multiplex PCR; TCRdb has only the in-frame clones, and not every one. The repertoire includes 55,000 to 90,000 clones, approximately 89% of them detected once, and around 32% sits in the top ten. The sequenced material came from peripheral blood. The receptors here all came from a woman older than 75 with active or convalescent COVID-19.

The CDR3 protein is CASSVGSPQAYNEQFF. Here the CDR3 DNA reads TGTGCCAGCAGCGTAGGCAGCCCCCAGGCCTACAATGAGCAGTTCTTC. The chain joins TRBV9 to TRBJ2-1; no reliable D call. Trimming removed 0 bases at V and 2 bases at J, with 12 bases between. The CDR3 loop spans 16 amino acids. CDR1 is SGDLS and CDR2 is YYNGEE in the germline V gene.

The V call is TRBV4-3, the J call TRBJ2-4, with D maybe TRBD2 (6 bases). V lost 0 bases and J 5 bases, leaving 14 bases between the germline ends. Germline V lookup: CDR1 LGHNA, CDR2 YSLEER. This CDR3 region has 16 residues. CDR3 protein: CASSQDWWGGENIQYF. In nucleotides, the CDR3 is TGCGCCAGCAGCCAAGATTGGTGGGGAGGTGAAAACATTCAGTACTTC.

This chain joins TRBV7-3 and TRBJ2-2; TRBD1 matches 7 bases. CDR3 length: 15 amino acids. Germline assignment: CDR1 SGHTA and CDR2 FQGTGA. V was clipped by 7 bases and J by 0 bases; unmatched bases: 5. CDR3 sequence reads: CASNPTGTNTGELFF. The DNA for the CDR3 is TGTGCCAGCAACCCGACAGGGACGAACACCGGGGAGCTGTTTTTT.

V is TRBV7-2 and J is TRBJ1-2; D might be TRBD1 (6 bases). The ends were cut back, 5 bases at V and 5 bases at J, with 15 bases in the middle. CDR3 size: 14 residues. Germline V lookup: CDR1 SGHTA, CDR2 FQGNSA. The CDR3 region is CASSQNTGPYGYTF. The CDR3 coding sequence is TGTGCCAGCAGCCAGAACACAGGGCCTTATGGCTACACCTTC.

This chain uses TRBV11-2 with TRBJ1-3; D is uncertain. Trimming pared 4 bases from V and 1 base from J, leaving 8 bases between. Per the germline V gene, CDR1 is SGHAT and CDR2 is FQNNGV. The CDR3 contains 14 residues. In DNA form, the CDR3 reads TGTGCCAGCAGCTATACCACTTCTGGAAACACCATATATTTT. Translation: CASSYTTSGNTIYF.

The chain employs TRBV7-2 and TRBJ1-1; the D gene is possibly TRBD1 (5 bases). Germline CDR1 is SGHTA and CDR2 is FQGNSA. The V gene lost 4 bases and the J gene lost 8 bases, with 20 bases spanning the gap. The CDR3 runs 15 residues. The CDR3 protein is CASSSQPTQGMEAFF. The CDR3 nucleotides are TGTGCCAGCAGCTCTCAACCAACCCAGGGTATGGAAGCTTTCTTT.

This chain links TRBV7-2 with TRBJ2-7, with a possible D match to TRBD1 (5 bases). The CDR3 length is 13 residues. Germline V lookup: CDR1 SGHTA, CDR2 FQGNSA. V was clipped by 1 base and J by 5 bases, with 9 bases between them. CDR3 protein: CASSLGTWNEQYF. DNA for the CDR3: TGTGCCAGCAGCTTAGGGACATGGAACGAGCAGTACTTC.

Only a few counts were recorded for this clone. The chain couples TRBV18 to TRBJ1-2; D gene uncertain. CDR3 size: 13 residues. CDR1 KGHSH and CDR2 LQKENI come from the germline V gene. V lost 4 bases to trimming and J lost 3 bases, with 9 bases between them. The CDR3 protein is CASSLEEDYGYTF. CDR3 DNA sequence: TGTGCCAGCTCACTGGAAGAGGACTATGGCTACACCTTC.

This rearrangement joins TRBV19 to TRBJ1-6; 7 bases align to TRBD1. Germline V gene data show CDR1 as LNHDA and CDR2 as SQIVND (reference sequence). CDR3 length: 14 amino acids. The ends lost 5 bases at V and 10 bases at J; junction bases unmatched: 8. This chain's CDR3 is CASSPLTGDSPLHF. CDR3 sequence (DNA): TGTGCCAGTAGTCCCCTCACAGGGGACTCACCCCTCCACTTT.

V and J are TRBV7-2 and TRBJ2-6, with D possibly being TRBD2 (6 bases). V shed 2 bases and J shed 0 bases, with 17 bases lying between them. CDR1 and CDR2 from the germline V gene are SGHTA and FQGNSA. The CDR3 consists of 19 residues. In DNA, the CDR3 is TGTGCCAGCAGCTTAAGGGCGGGACCCGTGCTCTCTGGGGCCAACGTCCTGACTTTC. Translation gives CASSLRAGPVLSGANVLTF.

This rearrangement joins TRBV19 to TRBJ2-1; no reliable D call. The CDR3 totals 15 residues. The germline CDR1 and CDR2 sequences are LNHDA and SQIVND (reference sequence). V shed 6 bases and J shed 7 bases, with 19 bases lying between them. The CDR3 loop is CASRVFGSSRNEQFF. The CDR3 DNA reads TGTGCCAGTAGGGTTTTCGGTAGTTCGAGAAATGAGCAGTTCTTC.

Here the CDR3 reads CASSPRLAGEYNEQFF. Here the CDR3 DNA reads TGCGCCAGCAGCCCAAGACTAGCGGGGGAATACAATGAGCAGTTCTTC. The chain is built from TRBV5-1 and TRBJ2-1, with 12 bases lining up with TRBD2. The junction had 6 bases not matched to a gene; V was cut back by 4 bases and J by 4 bases. The CDR3 has 16 amino acids. Germline CDR1 SGHRS, CDR2 YFSETQ. The variable domain in full, completed from reference TRBV5-1 and TRBJ2-1, reads KAGVTQTPRYLIKTRGQQVTLSCSPISGHRSVSWYQQTPGQGLQFLFEYFSETQRNKGNFPGRFSGRQFSNSRSEMNVSTLELGDSALYLCASSPRLAGEYNEQFFGPGTRLTVL.

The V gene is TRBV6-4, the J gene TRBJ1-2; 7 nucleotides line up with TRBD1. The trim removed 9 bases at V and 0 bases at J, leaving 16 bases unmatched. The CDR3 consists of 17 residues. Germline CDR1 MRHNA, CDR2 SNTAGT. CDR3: CASPTGSTGGPNYGYTF. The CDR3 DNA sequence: TGTGCCAGTCCGACAGGGAGCACTGGAGGCCCTAACTATGGCTACACCTTC.

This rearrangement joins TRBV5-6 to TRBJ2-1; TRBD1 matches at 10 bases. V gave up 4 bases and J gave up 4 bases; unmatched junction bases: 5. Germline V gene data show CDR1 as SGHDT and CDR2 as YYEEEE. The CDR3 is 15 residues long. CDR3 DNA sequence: TGTGCCAGCAGCCGGACAGGGGGAATGTACAATGAGCAGTTCTTC. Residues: CASSRTGGMYNEQFF.

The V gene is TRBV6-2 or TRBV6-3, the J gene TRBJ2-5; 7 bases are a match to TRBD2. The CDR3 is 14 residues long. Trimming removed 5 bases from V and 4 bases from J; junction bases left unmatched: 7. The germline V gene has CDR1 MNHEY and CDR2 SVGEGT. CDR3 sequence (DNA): TGTGCCAGCAGTCCATCCGGGGGGAGAGAGACCCAGTACTTC. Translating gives CASSPSGGRETQYF.

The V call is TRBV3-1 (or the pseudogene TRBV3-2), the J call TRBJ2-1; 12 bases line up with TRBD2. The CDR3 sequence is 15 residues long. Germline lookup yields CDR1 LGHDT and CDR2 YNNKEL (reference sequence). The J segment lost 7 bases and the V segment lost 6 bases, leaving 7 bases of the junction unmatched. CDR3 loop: CASRPGLAGLNEQFF. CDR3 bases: TGTGCCAGCAGACCCGGACTAGCGGGGCTTAATGAGCAGTTCTTC.

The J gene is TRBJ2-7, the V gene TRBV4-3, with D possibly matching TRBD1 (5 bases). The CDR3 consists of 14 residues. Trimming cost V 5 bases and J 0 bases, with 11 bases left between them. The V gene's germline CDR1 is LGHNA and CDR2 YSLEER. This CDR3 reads CASSFQRGSYEQYF. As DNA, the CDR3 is TGCGCCAGCAGCTTTCAAAGGGGCTCCTACGAGCAGTACTTC.

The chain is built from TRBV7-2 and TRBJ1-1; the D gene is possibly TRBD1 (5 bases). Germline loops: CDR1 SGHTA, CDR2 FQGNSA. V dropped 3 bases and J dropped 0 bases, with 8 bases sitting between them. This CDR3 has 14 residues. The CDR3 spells CASSFQQVNTEAFF. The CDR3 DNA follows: TGTGCCAGCAGCTTTCAACAGGTGAACACTGAAGCTTTCTTT.

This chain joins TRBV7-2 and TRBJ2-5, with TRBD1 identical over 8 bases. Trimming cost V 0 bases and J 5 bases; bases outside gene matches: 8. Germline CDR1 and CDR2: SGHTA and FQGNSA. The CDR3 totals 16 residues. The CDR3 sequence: CASSLARQGALETQYF. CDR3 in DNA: TGTGCCAGCAGCTTAGCGCGGCAGGGGGCACTGGAGACCCAGTACTTC.

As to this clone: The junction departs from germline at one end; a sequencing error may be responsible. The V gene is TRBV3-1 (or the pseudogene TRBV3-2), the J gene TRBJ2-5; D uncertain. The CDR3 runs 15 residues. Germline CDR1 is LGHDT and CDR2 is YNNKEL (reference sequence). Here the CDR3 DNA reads TGCGCCAGCAGCCATAGGAGTGCTGTGTCCGAGACCCAGTACTTC. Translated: CASSHRSAVSETQYF.

CDR3 coding DNA: TGTGCCAGCAAAGAACAGGGGGCGGGATCTCCCTATGGCTACACCTTC. This gives the protein CASKEQGAGSPYGYTF. This chain links TRBV2 with TRBJ1-2; 9 nucleotides line up with TRBD1. CDR1 is SNHLY, CDR2 FYNNEI, per germline. The CDR3 has 16 residues. After removal of 7 bases from V and 4 bases from J, the junction contained 13 bases not matched to a gene.

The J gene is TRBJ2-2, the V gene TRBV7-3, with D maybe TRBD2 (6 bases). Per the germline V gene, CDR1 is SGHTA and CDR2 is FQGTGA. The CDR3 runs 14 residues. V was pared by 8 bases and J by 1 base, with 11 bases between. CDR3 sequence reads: CASGTSENTGELFF. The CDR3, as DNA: TGTGCCAGCGGGACTTCTGAGAACACCGGGGAGCTGTTTTTT.